The T cell receptor beta chain under discussion was sequenced for a study of T cell responses to AZD1222 COVID-19 vaccine. Study-level findings and limits: Increases in Spike-specific TCR breadth and depth were seen after two AZD1222 doses.

Comments on this clone: Its target is unknown.

The CDR3 covers 15 residues. The germline gives CDR1 MDHEN, CDR2 SYDVKM. The J segment lost 0 bases and the V segment lost 5 bases, leaving 7 bases of the junction unmatched. Clones were sequenced by immunoSEQ multiplex PCR, and TCRdb holds only the in-frame ones, with some missing. The sample lists 170,000 or so clones; 80% to 90% were seen once. The material was peripheral blood, obtained 28 days after the second AZD1222 dose. The clonotype was recovered from an adult who received the AZD1222 COVID-19 vaccine. The chain joins TRBV28 to TRBJ2-7; 7 nucleotides match TRBD1. CDR3 in amino acids: CASSPGTVSSYEQYF. Written as DNA, the CDR3 is TGTGCCAGCAGTCCCGGGACAGTGAGCTCCTACGAGCAGTACTTC.